This T cell receptor beta chain was documented in a study of shared clonotypes between healthy human individuals. Broader study findings: Researchers found naive subsets generally carried larger estimated richness than memory subsets.

The V end lost 3 bases, the J end lost 3 bases, and 12 bases lay between the germline ends. Germline V gene lookup returns CDR1 SGHAT and CDR2 FQNNGV. The CDR3 has 14 residues. Original methodology: There were no quality scores in the junction-only immunoSEQ sequences, so filtering differed. Clones were read by immunoSEQ multiplex PCR, and TCRdb kept only the in-frame ones, dropping some. The V and J calls and clone size come from that table; D and trimming were worked out from the DNA. The sample shows around 2.5 million clones, over 85% of them seen only once. Donors had no recently reported acute infections or vaccinations and were HIV-negative. Within Nashville, Tennessee resided all donors, each a Caucasian adult. Concerning this clone: Its target is not known.

The chain carries TRBV11-2 and TRBJ2-7, with D tentatively TRBD1 (5 bases). This TCR came from a young man in good health. Some clones in this sample may be carry-over from other donors' samples. Specimen: naive CD4+ T cells from PBMCs. This sample's subset: CD45RA+ positively selected. The CDR3 nucleotides read TGTGCCAGCAGCTTTTCGCAGGGTGGCTACGAGCAGTACTTC. Translating gives CASSFSQGGYEQYF.